The 24 T cell receptor beta chains given below trace back to one sample, sequenced in a study of CD8 T cells in ankylosing spondylitis. Using its own MiXCR run on the 5' RACE reads, TCRdb lists one record per CDR3 protein. The profile shows roughly 230,000 distinct CDR3 sequences, around 8% of them singletons. Sequenced input: blood, either unsorted or a sorted T cell fraction (not recorded which). The receptor set was obtained from a female donor with ankylosing spondylitis or in good health (not recorded which).

Remarks on this clonotype: A much larger clone lies a single base off, so this may be a read error. V usage is TRBV7-6 and J usage is TRBJ2-3, with D uncertain. The V gene's germline CDR1 is SGHVS and CDR2 FNYEAQ. The CDR3 contains 14 residues. The CDR3 spells CASSLGRITDAQYF. The CDR3 DNA sequence: TGTGCCAGCAGCCTCGGACGGATCACAGATGCGCAGTATTTT.

This clonotype was detected a few times. V usage is TRBV6-2 or TRBV6-3 and J usage is TRBJ2-4; D might be TRBD2 (5 bases). The length of the CDR3 is 12 residues. Trimming took 7 bases from V and 6 from J, leaving 10 bases between them. The V gene's germline CDR1 is MNHEY and CDR2 SVGEGT. The CDR3 nucleotides read TGTGCCAGCACCGGGATTTTAAACATTCAGTACTTC. It encodes CASTGILNIQYF.

This clonotype was recorded many times. The chain is built from TRBV12-3 or TRBV12-4 and TRBJ2-1; 11 positions agree with TRBD2. Losses at the gene ends were 8 bases for V and 9 bases for J; bases not matched to a gene: 9. The CDR3 covers 14 residues. The CDR3 nucleotides read TGTGCCAGCGGGGTGACTAGCGGGATTAGTGAGCAGTTCTTC. Its translation: CASGVTSGISEQFF.

This clonotype was recorded many times. This chain uses TRBV5-5 with TRBJ2-1; the match to TRBD2 covers 10 bases. Germline V gene sequence: CDR1 SGHKS, CDR2 YYEKEE (reference sequence). The CDR3 length is 15 residues. V was pared by 0 bases and J by 10 bases, with 7 bases of the junction left unmatched. The CDR3 DNA sequence: TGTGCCAGCAGCTTGGGAGCGGGAGGGCCAAACGAGCAGTTCTTC. Amino acid sequence: CASSLGAGGPNEQFF.

This clonotype has ten or more counts. The J gene is TRBJ1-1, the V gene TRBV5-1; 8 bases agree with TRBD1. V was clipped by 4 bases and J by 7 bases; unmatched bases: 12. This CDR3 region has 15 residues. CDR1 SGHRS and CDR2 YFSETQ come from the germline V gene. The CDR3: CASSHPDRVDNEAFF. The CDR3 DNA is TGCGCCAGCAGCCACCCGGACAGGGTGGACAATGAAGCTTTCTTT.

The chain has TRBV7-2 and TRBJ2-1; 13 bases fit TRBD2. The germline V gene has CDR1 SGHTA and CDR2 FQGNSA. V lost 3 bases, J lost 2 bases, and 1 base stayed unmatched. The CDR3 extends over 16 amino acids. Written as DNA, the CDR3 is TGTGCCAGCAGCTTGGGGACTAGCGGGGCCTACAATGAGCAGTTCTTC. It codes for CASSLGTSGAYNEQFF.

This clonotype was counted at least ten times. This chain uses TRBV7-9 with TRBJ2-7, with no clear D. Germline V gives CDR1 SEHNR, CDR2 FQNEAQ (reference sequence). The CDR3 has 15 amino acids. V gave up 1 base and J gave up 5 bases, with 15 bases separating them. The DNA for the CDR3 is TGTGCCAGCAGCTTAGATGGGGAAGTCCTCCACGAGCAGTACTTC. It translates to CASSLDGEVLHEQYF.

This clonotype was seen at least ten times. V and J are TRBV20-1 and TRBJ2-7, with D tentatively TRBD2 (5 bases). Trimming took off 0 bases at V and 7 bases at J, with 10 bases between the two ends. Germline values: CDR1 DFQATT, CDR2 SNEGSKA (reference sequence). The CDR3 spans 12 residues. The CDR3 region has the DNA TGCAGTGCTAGAGATCCGGCGGGTGAGCAGTACTTC. This gives the protein CSARDPAGEQYF.

This clonotype was found many times. The chain couples TRBV29-1 to TRBJ1-1; 7 bases align to TRBD1. Germline assignment: CDR1 SQVTM and CDR2 ANQGSEA. The CDR3 consists of 13 residues. J was trimmed by 0 bases and V by 6 bases; bases with no gene match: 4. The DNA of the CDR3 is TGCAGCGTGCTTGGACAGGTGAACACTGAAGCTTTCTTT. Translating it yields CSVLGQVNTEAFF.

This clonotype was detected many times. This chain links TRBV29-1 with TRBJ2-3; TRBD2 is a possible D gene (6 bases). V lost 3 bases and J lost 5, with 18 bases in between. This CDR3 has 15 amino acids. Germline values: CDR1 SQVTM, CDR2 ANQGSEA. The CDR3 loop is CSVDLRDLGGDTQYF. CDR3 in DNA: TGCAGCGTTGATCTCCGGGACTTGGGCGGAGATACGCAGTATTTT.

Many counts were recorded for this clonotype. This chain uses TRBV6-2 or TRBV6-3 with TRBJ2-2; 14 nucleotides align to TRBD2. With V trimmed by 5 bases and J by 4 bases, 9 bases remained unmatched. Germline CDR1 reads MNHEY; CDR2 reads SVGEGT. This CDR3 comprises 18 residues. CDR3 in DNA: TGTGCCAGCAGTGGGACTAGCGGGAGAAGACAAGGCACCGGGGAGCTGTTTTTT. Translating it yields CASSGTSGRRQGTGELFF.

The chain has TRBV7-2 and TRBJ1-1; 9 bases are a match to TRBD1. Germline V gives CDR1 SGHTA, CDR2 FQGNSA. The junction had 9 bases not matched to a gene; V was cut back by 6 bases and J by 7 bases. This CDR3 is 14 amino acids long. CDR3 protein: CASSPQGASSEAFF. The CDR3 DNA follows: TGTGCCAGCAGTCCACAGGGGGCATCAAGTGAAGCTTTCTTT.

This clonotype was observed at least ten times. The chain is built from TRBV10-3 and TRBJ2-5, with 8 bases lining up with TRBD1. CDR1 ENHRY and CDR2 SYGVKD come from the germline V gene. The CDR3 runs to 15 residues. The V segment lost 5 bases and the J segment 0 bases; nucleotides outside the gene matches: 5. The CDR3 region has the DNA TGTGCCATCAGTAGCGCGGGACAGGACCAAGAGACCCAGTACTTC. Residues: CAISSAGQDQETQYF.

The chain carries TRBV7-2 and TRBJ2-1, with TRBD2 identical over 7 bases. V was pared by 9 bases and J by 12 bases, with 8 bases of the junction left unmatched. The CDR3 is 11 amino acids. CDR1 is SGHTA, CDR2 FQGNSA, per germline. CDR3 amino acids: CASSTQRGQFF. As DNA, the CDR3 is TGTGCCAGTTCGACACAGCGGGGGCAGTTCTTC.

This clonotype was counted many times. The chain uses TRBV20-1 and TRBJ2-5; 7 nucleotides match TRBD2. The CDR3 sequence is 14 residues long. Germline V gene sequence: CDR1 DFQATT, CDR2 SNEGSKA (reference sequence). The V segment lost 3 bases and the J segment 3 bases; nucleotides outside the gene matches: 7. Here the CDR3 reads CSASTGTIEETQYF. The CDR3 nucleotides read TGCAGTGCTAGTACCGGGACTATCGAAGAGACCCAGTACTTC.

This clonotype was counted ten times or more. The rearrangement uses TRBV15 and TRBJ2-2; D possibly matches TRBD1 or TRBD2 (5 bases each). CDR3 size: 16 residues. Trimming shortened V by 0 bases and J by 4 bases, and 12 bases separated the two germline ends. CDR1 is LNHNV, CDR2 YYDKDF, per germline (reference sequence). CDR3 in amino acids: CATSRDRGSLTGELFF. In DNA form, the CDR3 reads TGTGCCACCAGCAGAGATCGGGGCAGTCTCACCGGGGAGCTGTTTTTT.

This clonotype occurred many times. This rearrangement joins TRBV5-5 to TRBJ2-7; the D gene could be TRBD1 or TRBD2 (5 bases each). The germline V gene encodes CDR1 SGHKS and CDR2 YYEKEE (reference sequence). This CDR3 comprises 15 residues. Trimming removed 1 base at V and 0 bases at J, with 11 bases between. CDR3 nucleotide sequence: TGTGCCAGCAGCTTGCTCGGGGACCTCTCCTACGAGCAGTACTTC. Translating gives CASSLLGDLSYEQYF.

The chain is built from TRBV7-9 and TRBJ2-2; 11 bases match TRBD2. This CDR3 has 16 amino acids. Looked up from germline, CDR1 is SEHNR and CDR2 is FQNEAQ (reference sequence). The trim removed 8 bases at V and 8 bases at J, leaving 13 bases unmatched. DNA for the CDR3: TGTGCCAGCTCTAAACTAGCGGGAGCCCTCCCTGGGGAGCTGTTTTTT. This gives the protein CASSKLAGALPGELFF.

J is TRBJ2-1 and V is TRBV7-3, with 8 bases identical to TRBD2. V gave up 4 bases and J gave up 9 bases; unmatched junction bases: 17. Germline lookup yields CDR1 SGHTA and CDR2 FQGTGA. The CDR3 is 17 residues long. The CDR3 DNA reads TGTGCCAGCAGCTCCCTCAGGGGCGGACTAGCCCCTGGTGAGCAGTTCTTC. Its protein is CASSSLRGGLAPGEQFF.

There are many counts of this clonotype. This chain joins TRBV5-1 and TRBJ1-4; a weak D match, TRBD1 (5 bases). The germline V gene encodes CDR1 SGHRS and CDR2 YFSETQ. The V end was cut by 1 base, the J end by 5 bases, with 15 bases between. The CDR3 is 16 amino acids. The chain's CDR3 is CASSLTPGRTNEKLFF. DNA for the CDR3: TGCGCCAGCAGCTTGACCCCCGGACGGACAAATGAAAAACTGTTTTTT.

This clonotype showed up many times. This chain links TRBV29-1 with TRBJ2-3, with D possibly being TRBD2 (5 bases). The CDR3 is 15 amino acids. CDR1 SQVTM and CDR2 ANQGSEA come from the germline V gene. Deletions cut 3 bases from V and 5 bases from J, with 18 bases between. The CDR3 nucleotides read TGCAGCGTTGACCCGCGAAAACAAGGAGGAGATACGCAGTATTTT. Amino acids: CSVDPRKQGGDTQYF.

Ten or more counts support this clonotype. The rearrangement uses TRBV7-9 and TRBJ1-4; maybe TRBD1 (5 bases). This CDR3 is built from 14 residues. V lost 2 bases, J lost 7 bases, and 11 bases lay in between. Per the germline V gene, CDR1 is SEHNR and CDR2 is FQNEAQ (reference sequence). The CDR3 DNA sequence: TGTGCCAGCAGCTTACCGGGGCTGGGTGAAAAACTGTTTTTT. Translation: CASSLPGLGEKLFF.

This rearrangement joins TRBV28 to TRBJ1-2; 10 nucleotides agree with TRBD1. V shed 7 bases, J shed 2 bases, and the junction held 4 bases outside the gene matches. The CDR3 consists of 14 residues. The germline gives CDR1 MDHEN, CDR2 SYDVKM. CDR3 loop: CASNDRGRNYGYTF. For the CDR3, the DNA is TGTGCCAGCAACGACAGGGGGCGAAACTATGGCTACACCTTC.

This clonotype has ten or more counts. The V and J genes are TRBV6-2 or TRBV6-3 and TRBJ2-1; no firm D call. Germline values: CDR1 MNHEY, CDR2 SVGEGT. The V end was cut by 7 bases, the J end by 0 bases, with 22 bases between. The CDR3 covers 18 residues. CDR3: CASTQMDPLSSSYNEQFF. The CDR3 nucleotides are TGTGCCAGCACCCAAATGGATCCTCTTTCAAGCTCCTACAATGAGCAGTTCTTC.